Detailed here is one TCR beta chain. This clonotype was seen only a few times. No cognate antigen has been identified for it. Base qualities were left out, and no much larger clone turns up one base away. This record belongs to a study of blood T cells in healthy people across ages (dated by TCRdb to the mid-2010s). Broadly, across the study: In model experiments, roughly one uniquely barcoded TCR beta cDNA molecule per two T cells was captured by template switching. To track age-related changes in TCR beta repertoire diversity, the study relied on deep sequencing normalized with unique cDNA molecular identifiers. The donors were split into four age groups: young (average approximately 16 years), middle-aged (about 40), aged (62) and long-lived (over 80). Donors of different ages were randomly distributed across sequencing lanes to avoid experimental bias. For two donors (one aged 18 to 29 and one aged 80 or older), the study analyzed two additional independent replicas of 1 million unique cDNA reads from the same blood draw.

The paper's findings and limits, for the study overall: Compared with the aged group, the long-lived group had more naive CD4+ T cells, fewer expanded clones and increased TCR diversity, a pattern suggesting age selection. Because the CMV infection status of the donors was unknown, age-related changes in expanded clonotypes may potentially have been confounded. Observed TCR beta diversity per million T cells fell roughly linearly with age, and a significant reduction was already apparent by age about 43. Estimates of total diversity from one million sequenced T cells were regarded as lower bounds and underestimates. The percentage of naive T cells measured by flow cytometry correlated strongly with observed TCR beta diversity. Since profiling was done on bulk unsorted PBMCs, naive and antigen-experienced compartments could not be conclusively compared.

Preparation of the library involved 5' RACE. These reads were obtained on an Illumina HiSeq 2500. A second PCR of roughly 7 to 11 cycles was performed with a sample-barcoded 5' primer and a J-beta primer mix. A unique molecular identifier was introduced onto each TCR beta cDNA molecule by a template-switch 5' adaptor carrying 12 random nucleotides. Each sample yielded at least 3 million CDR3-containing paired-end reads. First-strand cDNA was synthesized from all RNA with the Mint cDNA synthesis kit, primed by a TRBC-specific oligonucleotide. After uracil-DNA glycosylase treatment, a first 18-cycle PCR used universal primers M1SS and BC2_uni_R on all cDNA. Turning to the authors' computational methods: Normalization of each sample was performed by random selection of 1 million high-quality reads, each carrying a distinct molecular identifier. Instead of being binned into consensus sequences, reads with shared molecular identifiers were discarded. MiTCR, run with a Q25 quality threshold and the strictest error-elimination algorithm, handled CDR3 identification, clonotype clustering and error correction. A nonparametric unseen species model using Euler transformation provided a lower-bound estimate of total TCR beta diversity. Starting from the raw public reads, TCRdb applied fastp trimming at Q25, assembled clones with MiXCR and retained in-frame beta chains. Rows matching on CDR3 protein sequence are summarized as one entry with the most common DNA and genes. TCRdb, not the original authors, processed these V and J calls. The sample includes hundreds of thousands of distinct CDR3 sequences, with 44% observed a single time. Of the sample, around 21% falls within the top ten clones.

Systemically healthy Caucasian individuals from Russia, approximately 39 in total and aged roughly 6 to 100 years, were included as donors. Each donor gave around 9.9 milliliters of peripheral blood, collected into EDTA-treated Vacutainer tubes. Ficoll-Paque density-gradient centrifugation was used to isolate PBMCs, with at least 6 million per sample. Total RNA, at least 6 micrograms per sample, was extracted from PBMCs with Trizol reagent. For every donor, an aliquot of PBMCs went through flow cytometry to measure the percentages of naive CD45RAhigh/CD27high T cells. From a lookup of the germline V gene, CDR1 and CDR2 are MNHEY and SVGAGI. The CDR3 covers 15 residues, taking in both the cysteine and the phenylalanine. Of all the DNA, just the CDR3 is kept, 45 bases in frame from base 1. V is clipped by 4 bases and J by 5 bases, and the sequence between their germline boundaries is 14 bases long.

The source is a man aged 55 to 70 in good health. Sequences were obtained from blood. The V gene is TRBV6-5 and the J gene is TRBJ1-4, and TRBD1 may be the D gene, going by 6 matching bases. Read as DNA, the sequence is TGTGCCAGCAGTTCGCAGGGGACAATGAATGAAAAACTGTTTTTT. It codes for CASSSQGTMNEKLFF.